This T cell receptor (beta chain) came from a study of T cell responses to AZD1222 COVID-19 vaccine. As to this clone: The antigen is undetermined.

The data were produced by immunoSEQ multiplex PCR, yet TCRdb's version contains in-frame clones alone and is incomplete. The table lists 160,000 or so clones, about 90% of them singletons. General observations from the study: Repertoires in all cases were sampled only once the peak T cell response had passed. Rises in breadth and depth of Spike-specific TCRs came after two AZD1222 doses. Unmutated variant regions are reportedly targeted by nearly half of spike-specific TCRs.

This TCR was sampled from an adult in good health. Sequenced here: peripheral blood, sampled on day 0 of AZD1222 vaccination.

The CDR3 loop is CASSLSYNEQFF. In nucleotides, the CDR3 is TGCGCCAGCAGCCTATCGTACAATGAGCAGTTCTTC. This sequence joins TRBV5-1 and TRBJ2-1; D is unclear. The V gene's germline CDR1 is SGHRS and CDR2 YFSETQ. The V and J ends lost 4 bases and 4 bases respectively, with 6 bases between them. This CDR3 is 12 amino acids long. Complete variable domain (other parts from reference TRBV5-1 and TRBJ2-1): KAGVTQTPRYLIKTRGQQVTLSCSPISGHRSVSWYQQTPGQGLQFLFEYFSETQRNKGNFPGRFSGRQFSNSRSEMNVSTLELGDSALYLCASSLSYNEQFFGPGTRLTVL.